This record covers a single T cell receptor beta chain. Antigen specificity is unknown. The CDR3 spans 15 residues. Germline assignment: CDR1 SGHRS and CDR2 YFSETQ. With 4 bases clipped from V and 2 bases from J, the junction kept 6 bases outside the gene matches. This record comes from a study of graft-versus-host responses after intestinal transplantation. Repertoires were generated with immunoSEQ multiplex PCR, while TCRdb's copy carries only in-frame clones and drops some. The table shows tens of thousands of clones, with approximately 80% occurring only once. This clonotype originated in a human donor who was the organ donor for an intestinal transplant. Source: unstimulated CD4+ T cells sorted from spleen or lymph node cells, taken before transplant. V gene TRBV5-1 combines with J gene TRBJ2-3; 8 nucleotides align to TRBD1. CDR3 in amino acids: CASSVRQGATDTQYF. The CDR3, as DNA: TGCGCCAGCAGCGTCCGGCAGGGGGCCACAGATACGCAGTATTTT.